Each of the 27 T cell receptor beta chains below was sequenced from the same sample in a study of CD8 T cells in ankylosing spondylitis. TCRdb reanalysed the 5' RACE reads using MiXCR and keeps one entry per CDR3 protein. This table has about 300,000 distinct CDR3 sequences, roughly 20% appearing once. Source material: blood, either unsorted or a sorted T cell fraction (not recorded which). The receptors shown here come from a female donor with ankylosing spondylitis or in good health (not recorded which).

This clonotype was observed at least ten times. The CDR3 bases are TGCAGTGCTAGAAGTGTGCCTGAGCAGTTCTTC. It yields the protein CSARSVPEQFF. This chain connects TRBV20-1 to TRBJ2-1; D gene uncertain. This CDR3 spans 11 amino acids. Germline CDR1 DFQATT, CDR2 SNEGSKA (reference sequence). Deletions cut 2 bases from V and 9 bases from J, with 8 bases between.

The chain links TRBV12-3 or TRBV12-4 to TRBJ1-5; the D is unclear. CDR3 size: 14 residues. The ends were cut back, 4 bases at V and 0 bases at J, with 7 bases in the middle. This CDR3 is CASSSMDSNQPQHF. The CDR3 nucleotides are TGTGCCAGCAGTTCCATGGATAGCAATCAGCCCCAGCATTTT.

CDR3 nucleotides: TGTGCCAGCAGCCGCCCGACTAGCGGGACCTACGAGCAGTACTTC. Protein sequence: CASSRPTSGTYEQYF. The chain couples TRBV7-2 to TRBJ2-7; 11 bases are a match to TRBD2. V was pared by 5 bases and J by 2 bases, with 5 bases of the junction left unmatched. Germline values: CDR1 SGHTA, CDR2 FQGNSA. The CDR3 runs to 15 residues.

This clonotype occurred a few times. V gene TRBV7-9 combines with J gene TRBJ1-4, with 7 bases aligning to TRBD1. Trimming cost V 5 bases and J 4 bases; bases outside gene matches: 7. The CDR3 has 15 residues. Germline CDR1 and CDR2: SEHNR and FQNEAQ (reference sequence). The CDR3 spells CASSPDRRFNEKLFF. DNA for the CDR3: TGTGCCAGCAGCCCGGACAGGAGATTTAATGAAAAACTGTTTTTT.

The chain has TRBV4-2 and TRBJ2-5; D may be TRBD2 (5 bases). Germline V lookup: CDR1 LGHNA, CDR2 YNFKEQ. V was cut by 3 bases and J by 3 bases, with 20 bases left in between. This CDR3 has 17 residues. The CDR3 bases are TGTGCCAGCAGCCATGAGGCTGGAGGAGTTGGTAAAGAGACCCAGTACTTC. Translated: CASSHEAGGVGKETQYF.

This clonotype was observed a few times. The chain is built from TRBV28 and TRBJ2-1; TRBD1 is a possible D gene (5 bases). CDR3 length equals 13 residues. CDR1 MDHEN and CDR2 SYDVKM come from the germline V gene. With 3 bases removed from V and 7 bases from J, the gap between germline ends came to 10 bases. CDR3 sequence reads: CASSFQRTNEQFF. As DNA, the CDR3 is TGTGCCAGCAGTTTCCAACGGACAAATGAGCAGTTCTTC.

The V call is TRBV28, the J call TRBJ2-5; 11 bases map to TRBD2. Germline V CDR1 and CDR2: MDHEN, SYDVKM. V shed 8 bases, J shed 5 bases, and the junction held 10 bases outside the gene matches. This CDR3 spans 15 amino acids. The CDR3 bases are TGTGCCAGCGCAAGGGGTAGCGGGAGGGTGGAGACCCAGTACTTC. It encodes CASARGSGRVETQYF.

DNA for the CDR3: TGTGCCACCAGCAGTATCGGACAGTCATACGAGCAGTACTTC. Translating gives CATSSIGQSYEQYF. This chain joins TRBV15 and TRBJ2-7; a possible D gene is TRBD1 (6 bases). The CDR3 sequence is 14 residues long. Deletions cut 3 bases from V and 4 bases from J, with 13 bases between. In germline, CDR1 is LNHNV, CDR2 YYDKDF (reference sequence).

V usage is TRBV7-9 and J usage is TRBJ2-5, with 8 bases aligning to TRBD2. The V gene's germline CDR1 is SEHNR and CDR2 FQNEAQ (reference sequence). The CDR3 loop spans 14 amino acids. V was clipped by 4 bases and J by 2 bases; unmatched bases: 3. Here the CDR3 reads CASSSTSGQETQYF. CDR3 sequence (DNA): TGTGCCAGCAGCTCAACTAGCGGACAAGAGACCCAGTACTTC.

This chain uses TRBV12-3 or TRBV12-4 with TRBJ1-1; D is ambiguous. V shed 2 bases and J shed 1 base, with 5 bases lying between them. This CDR3 comprises 13 residues. This CDR3 reads CASSLWRNTEAFF. CDR3 DNA: TGTGCCAGCAGTTTATGGAGGAACACTGAAGCTTTCTTT.

The CDR3 nucleotides are TGTGCCAGCAGCGCCACAAATGGCTACACCTTC. The encoded protein is CASSATNGYTF. The gene calls are TRBV9 and TRBJ1-2, with unresolved D. Germline CDR1 reads SGDLS; CDR2 reads YYNGEE. The germline V and J ends were trimmed by 3 bases and 6 bases, with 6 bases remaining between them. This CDR3 comprises 11 residues.

This clonotype was counted only a few times. The rearrangement joins TRBV10-3 to TRBJ2-1; TRBD2 agrees at 9 bases. CDR1 and CDR2 (germline): ENHRY, SYGVKD. The CDR3 is 14 amino acids. V shed 3 bases and J 9 bases; nucleotides not matched to a gene: 6. The CDR3 reads CAISERTSVVEQFF. In DNA form, the CDR3 reads TGTGCCATCAGTGAAAGGACTAGCGTGGTTGAGCAGTTCTTC.

The chain employs TRBV6-1 and TRBJ2-7, with 7 nucleotides matching TRBD2. The V gene end was trimmed by 3 bases and the J gene end by 0 bases; junction bases not matched to a gene: 5. The CDR3 covers 15 residues. Germline assignment: CDR1 MNHNS and CDR2 SASEGT. CDR3 region: CASSETGGSSYEQYF. The DNA for the CDR3 is TGTGCCAGCAGTGAGACCGGGGGGAGCTCCTACGAGCAGTACTTC.

This clonotype was found a few times. The V call is TRBV9, the J call TRBJ1-1, with no clear D. The V gene lost 0 bases and the J gene lost 2 bases, with 11 bases spanning the gap. The CDR3 runs 15 residues. Germline V gene lookup returns CDR1 SGDLS and CDR2 YYNGEE. The CDR3 loop is CASSVAGVLNTEAFF. The CDR3, as DNA: TGTGCCAGCAGCGTAGCCGGGGTACTTAACACTGAAGCTTTCTTT.

This clonotype was seen repeatedly, ten times or more. The chain is built from TRBV3-1 and TRBJ2-1; D perhaps matches TRBD2 (5 bases). The V gene's germline CDR1 is LGHDT and CDR2 YNNKEL (reference sequence). Trimming pared 3 bases from V and 9 bases from J, leaving 9 bases between. The CDR3 covers 12 residues. CDR3 in amino acids: CASSQGAVEQFF. In DNA form, the CDR3 reads TGTGCCAGCAGCCAGGGAGCGGTTGAGCAGTTCTTC.

The chain has TRBV18 and TRBJ2-1; 9 nucleotides line up with TRBD2. The CDR3 spans 16 residues. J gave up 8 bases and V 4 bases, and 12 bases lay outside the gene matches. Germline values: CDR1 KGHSH, CDR2 LQKENI. The CDR3 is CASSLQRGVGADEQFF. The CDR3 bases are TGTGCCAGCTCACTTCAGCGGGGGGTCGGGGCGGATGAGCAGTTCTTC.

The rearrangement joins TRBV5-1 to TRBJ2-7; 9 nucleotides align to TRBD1. This CDR3 contains 15 residues. Germline loops: CDR1 SGHRS, CDR2 YFSETQ. V shed 5 bases, J shed 0 bases, and the junction held 6 bases outside the gene matches. CDR3 sequence reads: CASSFDRGSSYEQYF. The CDR3 coding sequence is TGCGCCAGCAGTTTTGACAGGGGGAGCTCCTACGAGCAGTACTTC.

J is TRBJ2-3 and V is TRBV10-2; 9 bases agree with TRBD2. Germline V gene data show CDR1 as WSHSY and CDR2 as SAAADI. Trimming removed 10 bases from V and 2 bases from J; junction bases left unmatched: 10. The CDR3 sequence is 15 residues long. CDR3 in DNA: TGCGCCACCTCATTAGCGGGAGCCCCCACAGATACGCAGTATTTT. As protein: CATSLAGAPTDTQYF.

This clonotype has a handful of counts. CDR3 sequence (DNA): TGTGCCAGCAGCTCCGGGACGTTCTACGAGCAGTACTTC. This translates into CASSSGTFYEQYF. This chain joins TRBV6-1 and TRBJ2-7, with D tentatively TRBD1 or TRBD2 (5 bases each). Looked up from germline, CDR1 is MNHNS and CDR2 is SASEGT. The CDR3 length is 13 residues. V lost 6 bases and J 3 bases, leaving 12 bases between the germline ends.

This chain connects TRBV3-1 to TRBJ2-5, with D possibly matching TRBD1 (5 bases). Germline loops: CDR1 LGHDT, CDR2 YNNKEL (reference sequence). The CDR3 is made up of 15 amino acids. The ends were cut back, 5 bases at V and 1 base at J, with 14 bases in the middle. CDR3 nucleotide sequence: TGTGCCAGCAGCACAACAGGATTCATCCAAGAGACCCAGTACTTC. This gives the protein CASSTTGFIQETQYF.

At least ten counts were recorded for this clonotype. CDR3 in DNA: TGCAGCGTTGAAGATCTGCGACAGGGCGGGTATGGCTACACCTTC. Translated: CSVEDLRQGGYGYTF. The chain uses TRBV29-1 and TRBJ1-2; TRBD1 matches at 7 bases. This CDR3 is 15 amino acids long. The germline V gene encodes CDR1 SQVTM and CDR2 ANQGSEA. With 0 bases clipped from V and 5 bases from J, the junction kept 9 bases outside the gene matches.

Many counts were recorded for this clonotype. This chain joins TRBV20-1 and TRBJ2-5, with D tentatively TRBD2 (5 bases). Germline V gene sequence: CDR1 DFQATT, CDR2 SNEGSKA (reference sequence). Deletions cut 5 bases from V and 5 bases from J, with 18 bases between. There are 14 residues in the CDR3. This CDR3 reads CSAPLTERRETQYF. CDR3 in DNA: TGCAGTGCTCCTTTGACGGAGAGGAGGGAGACCCAGTACTTC.

This clonotype was counted a few times. The chain links TRBV6-1 to TRBJ1-5, with TRBD1 matching over 7 bases. This CDR3 region has 15 residues. The germline gives CDR1 MNHNS, CDR2 SASEGT. Trimming took 1 base from V and 7 from J; bases not matched to a gene: 7. In nucleotides, the CDR3 is TGTGCCAGCAGTGAAGAGGGGGCCGGGGGCCAGCCCCAGCATTTT. This sequence encodes CASSEEGAGGQPQHF.

This rearrangement joins TRBV4-2 to TRBJ2-1, with 15 bases that match TRBD2. Per the germline V gene, CDR1 is LGHNA and CDR2 is YNFKEQ. With V trimmed by 0 bases and J by 9 bases, 6 bases remained unmatched. The CDR3 length is 17 residues. Here the CDR3 reads CASSQEIGLAGGGEQFF. The CDR3 region has the DNA TGTGCCAGCAGCCAAGAAATAGGACTAGCGGGAGGGGGTGAGCAGTTCTTC.

The chain couples TRBV5-1 to TRBJ1-2, with 7 bases identical to TRBD1. V lost 7 bases, J lost 4 bases, and 4 bases stayed unmatched. CDR1 SGHRS and CDR2 YFSETQ come from the germline V gene. CDR3 length: 12 residues. As DNA, the CDR3 is TGCGCCAGCGGACAGGTCGGCTATGGCTACACCTTC. Translating gives CASGQVGYGYTF. The full variable domain, with the rest looked up from reference TRBV5-1 and TRBJ1-2, is KAGVTQTPRYLIKTRGQQVTLSCSPISGHRSVSWYQQTPGQGLQFLFEYFSETQRNKGNFPGRFSGRQFSNSRSEMNVSTLELGDSALYLCASGQVGYGYTFGSGTRLTVV.

The rearrangement uses TRBV30 and TRBJ1-6, with D unclear. Germline-derived CDR1 and CDR2 are GTSNPN and SVGIG (reference sequence). V was shortened by 2 bases and J by 10 bases, with 12 bases between the two germline ends. The CDR3 totals 13 residues. The CDR3 DNA is TGTGCCTGGAGTCTCCCGAAAGGATCACCCCTCCACTTT. This codes for CAWSLPKGSPLHF.

The chain links TRBV20-1 to TRBJ2-3; 7 nucleotides agree with TRBD2. V dropped 6 bases and J dropped 0; count of bases not matched to a gene: 18. Germline loops: CDR1 DFQATT, CDR2 SNEGSKA (reference sequence). This CDR3 contains 18 residues. The chain's CDR3 is CSAPWGGATLRSTDTQYF. The CDR3 region has the DNA TGCAGTGCGCCCTGGGGGGGAGCCACCCTGAGAAGCACAGATACGCAGTATTTT.